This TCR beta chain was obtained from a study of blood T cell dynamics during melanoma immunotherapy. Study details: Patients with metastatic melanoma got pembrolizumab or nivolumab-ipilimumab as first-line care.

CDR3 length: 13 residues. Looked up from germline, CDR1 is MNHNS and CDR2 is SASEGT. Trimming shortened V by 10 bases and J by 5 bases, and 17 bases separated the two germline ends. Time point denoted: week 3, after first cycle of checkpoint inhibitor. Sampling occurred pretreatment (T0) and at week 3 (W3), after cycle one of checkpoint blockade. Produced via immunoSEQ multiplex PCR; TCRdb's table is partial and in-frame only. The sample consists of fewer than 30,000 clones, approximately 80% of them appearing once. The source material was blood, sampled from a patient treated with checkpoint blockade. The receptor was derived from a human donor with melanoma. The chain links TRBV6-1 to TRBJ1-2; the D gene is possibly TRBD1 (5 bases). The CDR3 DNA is TGTGCCACCCGCCCAGGGTTCGGGTATGGCTACACCTTC. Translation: CATRPGFGYGYTF.